This passage covers 18 T cell receptor beta chains from one sample sequenced in a study of naive and memory T cell subsets. Study findings and constraints: Especially in CD8 cells, naive repertoires contained a few larger clonotypes, possibly CD45RA-re-expressing memory cells.

An equimolar mix of two oligonucleotides served as the beta constant-region primer for TRBC1 and TRBC2. The ligated cDNA underwent four PCR rounds using SP2 and nested alpha and beta constant-region primers. TCRdb called the UMI-ligation and nested PCR reads again in MiXCR, with one record for every CDR3 protein. The table has about 99,000 distinct CDR3 sequences, more than 12% seen once. For these TCRs, the target antigens are not known. Sequencing used naive CD8+ T cells from blood. The receptors originated from a human donor in good health.

This clonotype was counted between two and nine times. V usage is TRBV20-1 and J usage is TRBJ2-7; the match to TRBD2 covers 8 bases. From germline, CDR1 is DFQATT and CDR2 SNEGSKA (reference sequence). J lost 4 bases, V lost 4 bases, and 9 bases had no gene match. CDR3 length: 14 residues. CDR3 bases: TGCAGTGCTATCGATTTGGCGGGGGGTTACGAGCAGTACTTC. Amino acid sequence: CSAIDLAGGYEQYF.

This clonotype was seen only a few times. This chain joins TRBV4-3 and TRBJ1-1; perhaps TRBD1 as D (6 bases). CDR1 is LGHNA and CDR2 is YSLEER in the germline V gene. The V gene lost 0 bases and the J gene lost 5 bases, with 19 bases spanning the gap. This CDR3 spans 17 amino acids. The CDR3 reads CASSQDLTGWDGTEAFF. The CDR3, as DNA: TGCGCCAGCAGCCAAGATTTGACAGGCTGGGATGGAACTGAAGCTTTCTTT.

This clonotype was detected only a few times. The chain carries TRBV27 and TRBJ2-7, with 8 nucleotides matching TRBD1. The CDR3 sequence is 12 residues long. Germline V gene data show CDR1 as MNHEY and CDR2 as SMNVEV (reference sequence). V dropped 6 bases and J dropped 4; count of bases not matched to a gene: 2. As DNA, the CDR3 is TGTGCCAGCAGGGGACAGGATTACGAGCAGTACTTC. Translation: CASRGQDYEQYF.

This clonotype was counted a few times. The V and J genes are TRBV28 and TRBJ2-7; TRBD1 matches at 11 bases. Germline CDR1 and CDR2: MDHEN and SYDVKM. V lost 5 bases and J lost 3; bases outside the gene matches: 3. The CDR3 spans 14 residues. In DNA form, the CDR3 reads TGTGCCAGCAGTGGGACAGGGGGTAACTACGAGCAGTACTTC. It translates to CASSGTGGNYEQYF.

CDR3: CASSLVVGHEQYF. In DNA form, the CDR3 reads TGTGCCAGCAGCTTAGTTGTGGGGCACGAGCAGTACTTC. The chain uses TRBV7-9 and TRBJ2-7; possible D gene TRBD1, 5 bases. The length of the CDR3 is 13 residues. Germline assignment: CDR1 SEHNR and CDR2 FQNEAQ (reference sequence). V lost 1 base to trimming and J lost 5 bases, with 9 bases between them.

This clonotype was counted a few times. V is TRBV3-1 and J is TRBJ2-3; D gene uncertain. Germline loops: CDR1 LGHDT, CDR2 YNNKEL (reference sequence). CDR3 size: 16 residues. The V gene lost 1 base and the J gene lost 4 bases, with 15 bases spanning the gap. CDR3 sequence: CASSQVYRVVPDTQYF. As DNA, the CDR3 is TGTGCCAGCAGCCAAGTATACCGGGTGGTACCAGATACGCAGTATTTT.

This clonotype was seen ten or more times. The rearrangement joins TRBV29-1 to TRBJ1-2; 7 bases map to TRBD1. CDR1 is SQVTM and CDR2 is ANQGSEA in the germline V gene. The CDR3 loop spans 15 amino acids. V shed 3 bases and J 2 bases; nucleotides not matched to a gene: 9. The CDR3 loop reads CSVDSGTGVNYGYTF. CDR3 DNA sequence: TGCAGCGTTGACTCGGGAACAGGGGTCAACTATGGCTACACCTTC.

This clonotype was counted between two and nine times. The chain links TRBV28 to TRBJ2-5; TRBD1 agrees at 7 bases. The CDR3 sequence is 15 residues long. Germline assignment: CDR1 MDHEN and CDR2 SYDVKM. Trimming cost V 6 bases and J 1 base; bases outside gene matches: 8. CDR3 nucleotide sequence: TGTGCCAGCAGCACGAGGGGACAGCTCCAAGAGACCCAGTACTTC. The encoded protein is CASSTRGQLQETQYF.

About this clonotype: This CDR3 is missing its conserved last phenylalanine or tryptophan, likely due to a read error. The rearrangement links TRBV4-3 to TRBJ2-7; D is ambiguous. Trimming shortened V by 4 bases and J by 0 bases, and 7 bases separated the two germline ends. Germline-derived CDR1 and CDR2 are LGHNA and YSLEER. This CDR3 comprises 13 residues. The DNA for the CDR3 is TGCGCCAGCAGCCCTGACCCCTCCTACGAGCAGTACCTC. This sequence encodes CASSPDPSYEQYL.

The chain employs TRBV10-3 and TRBJ2-1, with D perhaps TRBD1 (5 bases). The germline V and J ends were trimmed by 2 bases and 9 bases, with 17 bases remaining between them. The CDR3 consists of 15 residues. The germline V gene has CDR1 ENHRY and CDR2 SYGVKD. CDR3 residues: CAISEKTVLWGEQFF. The CDR3 DNA follows: TGTGCCATCAGTGAGAAGACAGTCCTGTGGGGTGAGCAGTTCTTC.

The chain couples TRBV13 to TRBJ1-2, with 7 bases lining up with TRBD1. The CDR3 is 13 residues long. V lost 4 bases and J lost 8; bases outside the gene matches: 7. Germline V lookup: CDR1 PRHDT, CDR2 FYEKMQ (reference sequence). CDR3: CASSSDRASGYTF. The CDR3 region has the DNA TGTGCCAGCAGCTCAGACAGGGCTAGCGGCTACACCTTC.

This clonotype showed up just a few times. J is TRBJ2-7 and V is TRBV24-1; tentative D call: TRBD2 (6 bases). CDR1 and CDR2 (germline): KGHDR, SFDVKD. Trimming pared 4 bases from V and 2 bases from J, leaving 11 bases between. The CDR3 spans 14 residues. In nucleotides, the CDR3 is TGTGCCACCAGTGAGGGAGGCCCTACCTACGAGCAGTACTTC. Amino acids: CATSEGGPTYEQYF.

At least ten counts were recorded for this clonotype. V and J are TRBV13 and TRBJ2-3; D unclear. Germline CDR1 reads PRHDT; CDR2 reads FYEKMQ (reference sequence). This CDR3 has 11 amino acids. Trimming took off 6 bases at V and 1 base at J, with 2 bases between the two ends. The CDR3 DNA sequence: TGTGCCAGCAGGGGCACAGATACGCAGTATTTT. Translation: CASRGTDTQYF.

The chain uses TRBV13 and TRBJ2-7; no definite D call. The CDR3 extends over 13 amino acids. Trimming cost V 4 bases and J 5 bases, with 12 bases left between them. CDR1 is PRHDT, CDR2 FYEKMQ, per germline (reference sequence). CDR3 bases: TGTGCCAGCAGCTCTCTAGTCGTCGACGAGCAGTACTTC. Its protein product is CASSSLVVDEQYF.

The chain uses TRBV7-9 and TRBJ1-1; the match to TRBD1 covers 7 bases. Unmatched junction bases numbered 5, after V lost 5 bases and J lost 2 bases. CDR1 is SEHNR and CDR2 is FQNEAQ in the germline V gene (reference sequence). The CDR3 consists of 14 residues. CDR3 protein: CASSPGGFNTEAFF. CDR3 sequence (DNA): TGTGCCAGCAGCCCAGGGGGGTTTAACACTGAAGCTTTCTTT.

The sample holds one count of this clonotype. The chain recombines TRBV18 with TRBJ1-5; 7 bases are a match to TRBD1. The CDR3 extends over 13 amino acids. Germline CDR1 and CDR2: KGHSH and LQKENI. Unmatched junction bases numbered 1, after V lost 5 bases and J lost 3 bases. CDR3 protein: CASSDRANQPQHF. As DNA, the CDR3 is TGTGCCAGCTCAGACAGGGCCAATCAGCCCCAGCATTTT. Combining the CDR3 with reference TRBV18 and TRBJ1-5 gives the whole variable domain NAGVMQNPRHLVRRRGQEARLRCSPMKGHSHVYWYRQLPEEGLKFMVYLQKENIIDESGMPKERFSAEFPKEGPSILRIQQVVRGDSAAYFCASSDRANQPQHFGDGTRLSIL.

The V gene is TRBV2, the J gene TRBJ2-5, with D maybe TRBD2 (6 bases). Germline CDR1 and CDR2: SNHLY and FYNNEI. CDR3 length equals 14 residues. Trimming removed 0 bases from V and 5 bases from J, with 10 bases in between. CDR3 DNA: TGTGCCAGCAGTGAAGCGGGGGGAAAGGAGACCCAGTACTTC. Its protein product is CASSEAGGKETQYF.

This clonotype has just a few counts. The chain couples TRBV6-2 or TRBV6-3 to TRBJ1-1; 9 bases are a match to TRBD1. This CDR3 is built from 19 residues. V dropped 6 bases and J dropped 1; count of bases not matched to a gene: 18. From germline, CDR1 is MNHEY and CDR2 SVGEGT. The CDR3 DNA follows: TGTGCCAGCAGGATCGGGACAGGGTGGACACAAACTCCGAACACTGAAGCTTTCTTT. It is translated as CASRIGTGWTQTPNTEAFF.